One sample yielded the 28 T cell receptor beta chains listed below, sequenced in a study of blood T cell repertoires in COVID-19. Using immunoSEQ multiplex PCR, the repertoire was profiled, and TCRdb retains in-frame clones only, with some absent. Among about 51,000 clones, around 84% were seen once, and the ten largest hold about 4%. Material: peripheral blood. The receptor source for this set is an elderly man with active COVID-19.

J is TRBJ2-2 and V is TRBV7-2; D call uncertain. Germline V gives CDR1 SGHTA, CDR2 FQGNSA. Trimming left V 1 base short and J 0 bases short, with 6 bases between. The CDR3 contains 15 residues. CDR3 nucleotide sequence: TGTGCCAGCAGCTTAGGGCTGGCGAACACCGGGGAGCTGTTTTTT. Residues: CASSLGLANTGELFF.

The genes are TRBV6-5 and TRBJ1-2; possibly TRBD1 for D (6 bases). This CDR3 is 16 amino acids long. Germline CDR1 MNHEY, CDR2 SVGAGI. V lost 4 bases and J lost 4, with 19 bases in between. In nucleotides, the CDR3 is TGTGCCAGCAGTTCCAACCGCTGGACAGCCCTCTATGGCTACACCTTC. Protein sequence: CASSSNRWTALYGYTF.

This clone was found a few times. V gene TRBV4-1 combines with J gene TRBJ2-3; 14 bases are a match to TRBD2. CDR3 length: 18 residues. V shed 3 bases and J 4 bases; nucleotides not matched to a gene: 9. CDR1 is MGHRA and CDR2 is YSYEKL in the germline V gene. This CDR3 reads CASSQGLTSGRVADTQYF. DNA for the CDR3: TGCGCCAGCAGCCAGGGGCTGACTAGCGGGAGGGTGGCAGATACGCAGTATTTT.

In nucleotides, the CDR3 is TGTGCCTGGATTACTGGCCGAGGTAACAATGAGCAGTTCTTC. Translated, it gives CAWITGRGNNEQFF. The chain combines TRBV30 with TRBJ2-1; D not certain. Trimming left V 4 bases short and J 5 bases short, with 15 bases between. Germline V gene lookup returns CDR1 GTSNPN and CDR2 SVGIG (reference sequence). The CDR3 is 14 amino acids.

V is TRBV6-2 or TRBV6-3 and J is TRBJ2-1, with unresolved D. The CDR3 is 11 residues long. V lost 0 bases to trimming and J lost 13 bases, with 7 bases between them. From germline, CDR1 is MNHEY and CDR2 SVGEGT. CDR3 sequence (DNA): TGTGCCAGCAGTTACTCGCTAGATCAGTTCTTC. It is translated as CASSYSLDQFF.

The gene calls are TRBV9 and TRBJ2-2; 7 nucleotides align to TRBD2. Germline V lookup: CDR1 SGDLS, CDR2 YYNGEE. V dropped 4 bases and J dropped 0; count of bases not matched to a gene: 3. The CDR3 has 15 amino acids. CDR3 bases: TGTGCCAGCAGCTTGGGGGGGTCGAACACCGGGGAGCTGTTTTTT. Translated: CASSLGGSNTGELFF. Full variable domain (rest looked up from reference TRBV9 and TRBJ2-2): DSGVTQTPKHLITATGQRVTLRCSPRSGDLSVYWYQQSLDQGLQFLIQYYNGEERAKGNILERFSAQQFPDLHSELNLSSLELGDSALYFCASSLGGSNTGELFFGEGSRLTVL.

V and J are TRBV19 and TRBJ2-5, with TRBD2 as a possible D gene (6 bases). This CDR3 is built from 15 residues. V lost 4 bases and J 5 bases, leaving 17 bases between the germline ends. The germline V gene encodes CDR1 LNHDA and CDR2 SQIVND (reference sequence). The CDR3 protein is CASSSREKLGETQYF. As DNA, the CDR3 is TGTGCCAGTAGTAGTCGGGAGAAGCTTGGGGAGACCCAGTACTTC. Together with reference TRBV19 and TRBJ2-5, the CDR3 gives the full variable domain: DGGITQSPKYLFRKEGQNVTLSCEQNLNHDAMYWYRQDPGQGLRLIYYSQIVNDFQKGDIAEGYSVSREKKESFPLTVTSAQKNPTAFYLCASSSREKLGETQYFGPGTRLLVL.

The chain carries TRBV7-8 and TRBJ2-7; 15 bases line up with TRBD2. Germline-derived CDR1 and CDR2 are SGHVS and FQNEAQ. The trim removed 1 base at V and 12 bases at J, leaving 7 bases unmatched. CDR3 length equals 15 residues. Here the CDR3 DNA reads TGTGCCAGCAGCTTAGAAAGGACTAGCGGGAGGGGCCCGTACTTC. It encodes CASSLERTSGRGPYF.

The chain employs TRBV5-6 and TRBJ2-5; D may be TRBD1 (7 bases). Germline CDR1 and CDR2: SGHDT and YYEEEE. This CDR3 region has 17 residues. Deletions cut 1 base from V and 2 bases from J, with 18 bases between. This CDR3 is CASSLIGGQTLQETQYF. CDR3 coding DNA: TGTGCCAGCAGCTTGATCGGGGGACAGACCTTACAAGAGACCCAGTACTTC.

The chain links TRBV14 to TRBJ2-1; 11 nucleotides agree with TRBD2. From germline, CDR1 is SGHDN and CDR2 FVKESK. The CDR3 runs to 16 residues. Trimming removed 3 bases from V and 6 bases from J; junction bases left unmatched: 7. As DNA, the CDR3 is TGTGCCAGCAGCCACCTGACTAGCGGGACAGGCAATGAGCAGTTCTTC. This codes for CASSHLTSGTGNEQFF.

The chain recombines TRBV30 with TRBJ1-2; TRBD1 might be the D (5 bases). V dropped 0 bases and J dropped 4 bases, with 9 bases sitting between them. The CDR3 covers 13 residues. Germline CDR1 GTSNPN, CDR2 SVGIG (reference sequence). The CDR3: CAWSVQVSYGYTF. In DNA, the CDR3 is TGTGCCTGGAGTGTACAGGTCAGCTATGGCTACACCTTC.

The chain employs TRBV6-2 or TRBV6-3 and TRBJ2-5; 7 bases are a match to TRBD1. The CDR3 covers 15 residues. With V trimmed by 2 bases and J by 2 bases, 5 bases remained unmatched. Germline V gene data show CDR1 as MNHEY and CDR2 as SVGEGT. The CDR3 loop reads CASSYGGQAQETQYF. In DNA form, the CDR3 reads TGTGCCAGCAGTTACGGAGGACAGGCACAAGAGACCCAGTACTTC.

CDR3: CASSTGYEQYF. Written as DNA, the CDR3 is TGTGCCAGTAGTACAGGCTACGAGCAGTACTTC. This rearrangement joins TRBV19 to TRBJ2-7; D is uncertain. The germline V gene has CDR1 LNHDA and CDR2 SQIVND (reference sequence). This CDR3 spans 11 amino acids. Trimming pared 4 bases from V and 3 bases from J, leaving 4 bases between. The full variable domain, completed using reference TRBV19 and TRBJ2-7, is DGGITQSPKYLFRKEGQNVTLSCEQNLNHDAMYWYRQDPGQGLRLIYYSQIVNDFQKGDIAEGYSVSREKKESFPLTVTSAQKNPTAFYLCASSTGYEQYFGPGTRLTVT.

CDR3 nucleotides: TGTGCCAGCAGTACGTTAGCGGAGGTGGCCTACGAGCAGTACTTC. This gives the protein CASSTLAEVAYEQYF. V gene TRBV6-5 combines with J gene TRBJ2-7; TRBD2 might be the D (6 bases). V was shortened by 5 bases and J by 2 bases, with 16 bases between the two germline ends. The length of the CDR3 is 15 residues. The germline V gene encodes CDR1 MNHEY and CDR2 SVGAGI.

This clone turned up a few times. V and J are TRBV7-2 and TRBJ2-5; 7 bases fit TRBD1. V trimming: 5 bases; J trimming: 5 bases; junction bases outside the gene matches: 8. The CDR3 is made up of 14 amino acids. CDR1 is SGHTA and CDR2 is FQGNSA in the germline V gene. The CDR3 sequence: CASSPYRGGETQYF. The DNA of the CDR3 is TGTGCCAGCAGCCCGTACAGGGGTGGGGAGACCCAGTACTTC.

The V gene is TRBV5-1, the J gene TRBJ2-3; TRBD1 matches at 7 bases. Germline V lookup: CDR1 SGHRS, CDR2 YFSETQ. After removal of 6 bases from V and 6 bases from J, the junction contained 19 bases not matched to a gene. The CDR3 contains 17 residues. The CDR3, as DNA: TGCGCCAGCACAGACAGGGACCGGGGCCTTAATAGTGATACGCAGTATTTT. Protein product: CASTDRDRGLNSDTQYF. The full variable domain, its missing parts supplied by reference TRBV5-1 and TRBJ2-3, is KAGVTQTPRYLIKTRGQQVTLSCSPISGHRSVSWYQQTPGQGLQFLFEYFSETQRNKGNFPGRFSGRQFSNSRSEMNVSTLELGDSALYLCASTDRDRGLNSDTQYFGPGTRLTVL.

The gene calls are TRBV10-2 and TRBJ1-6, with a possible D match to TRBD1 (6 bases). CDR1 is WSHSY, CDR2 SAAADI, per germline. The CDR3 runs to 14 residues. The V and J ends lost 7 bases and 6 bases respectively, with 13 bases between them. CDR3 region: CASKLGQFNSPLHF. The CDR3, as DNA: TGCGCCAGCAAACTTGGACAGTTTAATTCACCCCTCCACTTT.

The chain links TRBV5-1 to TRBJ1-1; 7 nucleotides line up with TRBD1. Germline CDR1 and CDR2: SGHRS and YFSETQ. Unmatched junction bases numbered 6, after V lost 4 bases and J lost 0 bases. The CDR3 runs to 15 residues. In nucleotides, the CDR3 is TGCGCCAGCAGCCGGACAGGACGCATGAACACTGAAGCTTTCTTT. It yields the protein CASSRTGRMNTEAFF.

The gene calls are TRBV24-1 and TRBJ2-1, with 8 bases fitting TRBD1. After removal of 7 bases from V and 2 bases from J, the junction contained 6 bases not matched to a gene. Germline V gene data show CDR1 as KGHDR and CDR2 as SFDVKD. This CDR3 has 15 amino acids. The CDR3 here is CATSPGTGTYNEQFF. CDR3 in DNA: TGTGCCACCAGCCCCGGGACAGGTACCTACAATGAGCAGTTCTTC.

This clone was observed once. The chain recombines TRBV5-4 with TRBJ2-5, with a possible D match to TRBD1 (6 bases). The ends were cut back, 2 bases at V and 4 bases at J, with 9 bases in the middle. This CDR3 has 13 residues. The germline V gene has CDR1 SGHNT and CDR2 YYREEE (reference sequence). CDR3 DNA: TGTGCCAGCAGCTTACAGGGACCAGAGACCCAGTACTTC. Its protein is CASSLQGPETQYF.

V is TRBV19 and J is TRBJ1-5, with D maybe TRBD1 (5 bases). Germline-derived CDR1 and CDR2 are LNHDA and SQIVND (reference sequence). V shed 9 bases and J shed 5 bases, with 14 bases lying between them. This CDR3 contains 13 residues. The CDR3: CASSTVKDQPQHF. In DNA form, the CDR3 reads TGTGCCAGCTCGACAGTGAAGGATCAGCCCCAGCATTTT.

The rearrangement uses TRBV5-1 and TRBJ2-5; the D is unclear. This CDR3 has 14 amino acids. Per germline, CDR1 SGHRS and CDR2 YFSETQ. Trimming removed 0 bases from V and 1 base from J, with 7 bases in between. The CDR3 sequence: CASSLVPLQETQYF. The CDR3 DNA sequence: TGCGCCAGCAGCTTGGTCCCCCTCCAAGAGACCCAGTACTTC.

V and J are TRBV25-1 and TRBJ2-5, with TRBD2 matching over 10 bases. From germline, CDR1 is MGHDK and CDR2 SYGVNS. The CDR3 totals 14 residues. V was clipped by 3 bases and J by 3 bases; unmatched bases: 1. The CDR3 DNA is TGTGCCAGCAGTGACAGCGGGAGGGAAGAGACCCAGTACTTC. It codes for CASSDSGREETQYF.

This chain uses TRBV7-2 with TRBJ1-1; D call uncertain. The CDR3 totals 14 residues. Germline V lookup: CDR1 SGHTA, CDR2 FQGNSA. Trimming stripped 5 bases from V and 8 bases from J, with 18 bases between. The CDR3 DNA sequence: TGTGCCAGCAGCCCAAGATCAGCGGGTAGGGAAGCTTTCTTT. This translates into CASSPRSAGREAFF. The full variable domain, its missing parts supplied by reference TRBV7-2 and TRBJ1-1, is GAGVSQSPSNKVTEKGKDVELRCDPISGHTALYWYRQSLGQGLEFLIYFQGNSAPDKSGLPSDRFSAERTGGSVSTLTIQRTQQEDSAVYLCASSPRSAGREAFFGQGTRLTVV.

The chain combines TRBV24-1 with TRBJ2-1; 10 positions agree with TRBD2. Per the germline V gene, CDR1 is KGHDR and CDR2 is SFDVKD. The V gene end was trimmed by 4 bases and the J gene end by 7 bases; junction bases not matched to a gene: 12. The CDR3 is 17 residues long. CDR3 coding DNA: TGTGCCACCAGTGACCCATCTAGAGCGGGAGGGGCGAATGAGCAGTTCTTC. The encoded protein is CATSDPSRAGGANEQFF.

This clone is medium-sized within its sample. Written as DNA, the CDR3 is TGTGCCAGCAGTCAATCGGACGAGCAGTACTTC. Amino acid sequence: CASSQSDEQYF. The chain employs TRBV2 and TRBJ2-7; the D is unclear. This CDR3 is built from 11 residues. Germline CDR1 reads SNHLY; CDR2 reads FYNNEI. Trimming pared 5 bases from V and 5 bases from J, leaving 7 bases between.

This clone was found a few times. This sequence joins TRBV28 and TRBJ1-4, with D maybe TRBD1 (5 bases). Looked up from germline, CDR1 is MDHEN and CDR2 is SYDVKM. The ends were cut back, 8 bases at V and 8 bases at J, with 15 bases in the middle. The CDR3 has 13 amino acids. The CDR3 nucleotides are TGTGCCAGCCTGGGGGGATATTACGAAAAACTGTTTTTT. Residues: CASLGGYYEKLFF.

The gene calls are TRBV27 and TRBJ2-1; D possibly corresponds to TRBD2 (5 bases). Germline CDR1 is MNHEY and CDR2 is SMNVEV (reference sequence). The CDR3 has 12 residues. Trimming stripped 8 bases from V and 9 bases from J, with 14 bases between. The CDR3 DNA reads TGTGCCAGCCGGAACTGGGCGGGTGAGCAGTTCTTC. This sequence encodes CASRNWAGEQFF.